This T cell receptor (beta chain) came from a study of vaccination and CD4 T cells after COVID-19. Documented treatment: roughly 10-day PBMC culture with coronavirus spike peptide pools or control peptides (ViraFEST assay). One should note that the unexposed donor's CD4+ T cells were collected before the COVID-19 pandemic (2011-2018). This clonotype is termed medium-sized. Its antigen is still unknown. The junction had 15 bases not matched to a gene; V was cut back by 4 bases and J by 3 bases. The CDR3 has 18 residues. The germline gives CDR1 DFQATT, CDR2 SNEGSKA (reference sequence). Sequenced with the Oncomine TCR Beta short-read assay was DNA taken from cultured CD4+ T cells. TCRdb re-derived calls from the PCR reads in MiXCR, one entry per CDR3 protein. The table lists approximately 2,000 distinct CDR3 sequences, less than 20% of them singletons.

This chain links TRBV20-1 with TRBJ1-5, with 10 bases lining up with TRBD1. This clonotype was obtained from a human donor in good health. Sequencing was performed on CD4+ T cells from blood, cultured in vitro. The CDR3 coding sequence is TGCAGTGCTAATCCCGCACAGGGACAGGGGAATAACAATCAGCCCCAGCATTTT. This sequence encodes CSANPAQGQGNNNQPQHF.